There are many counts of the clone carrying this T cell receptor (beta chain). Its antigen is unidentified. TCRdb used MiXCR to reprocess the RT-PCR reads, holding one entry per CDR3 protein. The table shows about 780,000 distinct CDR3 sequences, with approximately 17% occurring only once. The data are from a study of response to subunit inactivated influenza vaccine. Overall study results and limits: The study's authors posited that every seasonal influenza vaccination enlists few new T cells.

This CDR3 comprises 13 residues. Trimming removed 5 bases at V and 13 bases at J, with 18 bases between. This sequence was found in a man aged 45-65 years who received an inactivated influenza vaccine. This chain joins TRBV12-3 or TRBV12-4 and TRBJ2-1; the D gene is possibly TRBD1 (5 bases). Sequencing used PBMCs from blood, obtained more than 4 days after vaccination. CDR3 in amino acids: CASSAYGDSLQFF. Written as DNA, the CDR3 is TGTGCCAGCAGTGCGTATGGAGACAGTCTCCAGTTCTTC.